This T cell receptor (beta chain) was obtained from a study of T-cell reconstitution after alpha-beta-depleted transplantation in children. The library targeted TCRbeta and was prepared with unique molecular identifiers. One entry per CDR3 protein results from TCRdb running MiXCR on the PCR reads. The repertoire holds about 580,000 distinct CDR3 sequences, with around 23% as singletons. Ten or more counts support this clonotype. Its antigen remains unknown. The CDR3 is 15 residues long. From germline, CDR1 is SGHAT and CDR2 FQNNGV. The V gene end was trimmed by 4 bases and the J gene end by 1 base; junction bases not matched to a gene: 5. Whole-study results and caveats: At around two months after transplant, the alpha-beta T cells were reportedly derived from several hundred expanded clones that came from non-depleted graft cells. The main origin of T-cell counts and diversity one year after transplant was newly produced T cells.

The sequence was collected from a boy less than two years old who had a stem cell transplant for acute myeloid leukemia, so the T cells may come from the graft donor. The chain uses TRBV11-2 and TRBJ2-3, with 7 bases identical to TRBD2. The material sequenced was PBMCs, mostly from graft donor cells, taken 360 days after TCRalphabeta/CD19-depleted stem cell transplant. The CDR3: CASSSGRVGTDTQYF. The DNA for the CDR3 is TGTGCCAGCAGCTCAGGGAGGGTGGGCACAGATACGCAGTATTTT.